These 23 T cell receptor beta chains came from one sample sequenced in a study of PD-L1 blockade in urothelial cancer. As for time point: pretreatment peripheral blood. Libraries were prepared by immunoSEQ multiplex PCR; TCRdb keeps only in-frame clonotypes and omits some of them. The table records about 52,000 clones, 84% of them present only once. The sample was PBMCs, taken around atezolizumab (anti-PD-L1) treatment. The receptors were sampled from a man aged 50-60 years with urothelial cancer.

The gene calls are TRBV27 and TRBJ2-7, with D possibly matching TRBD1 (8 bases). The CDR3 is made up of 18 amino acids. Germline V lookup: CDR1 MNHEY, CDR2 SMNVEV (reference sequence). The V end lost 5 bases, the J end lost 3 bases, and 26 bases lay between the germline ends. CDR3 in DNA: TGTGCCAGCAGTCTCAGGGGGCGCGGGGCGGCGGGAGTCTACGAGCAGTACTTC. It yields the protein CASSLRGRGAAGVYEQYF.

This chain links TRBV5-4 with TRBJ2-5, with TRBD2 identical over 9 bases. V was pared by 2 bases and J by 5 bases, with 7 bases of the junction left unmatched. Per germline, CDR1 SGHNT and CDR2 YYREEE (reference sequence). The CDR3 runs 15 residues. CDR3 bases: TGTGCCAGCAGCTTTGGCGGGAGGGCCGAGGAGACCCAGTACTTC. It yields the protein CASSFGGRAEETQYF.

CDR3: CASSPQGYGYTF. CDR3 coding DNA: TGTGCCAGCAGTCCCCAGGGTTATGGCTACACCTTC. The chain employs TRBV6-1 and TRBJ1-2, with D perhaps TRBD1 (5 bases). Germline CDR1 and CDR2: MNHNS and SASEGT. Trimming took 5 bases from V and 5 from J, leaving 9 bases between them. This CDR3 region has 12 residues.

With respect to this clone: Other DNA sequences in the sample encode the same CDR3. This chain connects TRBV10-2 to TRBJ2-2, with 7 bases identical to TRBD2. Germline CDR1 WSHSY, CDR2 SAAADI. The CDR3 consists of 15 residues. V lost 9 bases to trimming and J lost 0 bases; unmatched junction nucleotides: 7. The CDR3 DNA is TGCGCCAGTAGACAGCGGGGCCCGAACACCGGGGAGCTGTTTTTT. Its translation is CASRQRGPNTGELFF.

V usage is TRBV7-9 and J usage is TRBJ2-1; 10 bases match TRBD2. The CDR3 length is 14 residues. CDR1 is SEHNR and CDR2 is FQNEAQ in the germline V gene (reference sequence). V was clipped by 6 bases and J by 6 bases; unmatched bases: 5. The CDR3 coding sequence is TGTGCCAGCAGGCTAGCGGGGGCGAGCAATGAGCAGTTCTTC. This encodes CASRLAGASNEQFF.

The chain is built from TRBV29-1 and TRBJ2-3; possible D gene TRBD1, 5 bases. Germline CDR1 is SQVTM and CDR2 is ANQGSEA. V lost 3 bases, J lost 6 bases, and 16 bases lay in between. The CDR3 runs to 14 residues. CDR3 nucleotides: TGCAGCGTTGAGGTGGTGTCAGGGCGGGATACGCAGTATTTT. It translates to CSVEVVSGRDTQYF.

This clone has only a few counts. This sequence joins TRBV5-1 and TRBJ1-4, with D possibly being TRBD1 (5 bases). CDR3 length equals 15 residues. Germline lookup yields CDR1 SGHRS and CDR2 YFSETQ. Deletions cut 0 bases from V and 8 bases from J, with 14 bases between. The CDR3 region has the DNA TGCGCCAGCAGCTTGGGAGGTGGGGCTTGGGAAAAACTGTTTTTT. Translation: CASSLGGGAWEKLFF.

The chain uses TRBV29-1 and TRBJ2-7; D is ambiguous. The length of the CDR3 is 10 residues. V gave up 5 bases and J gave up 6 bases, with 8 bases separating them. Germline V gene sequence: CDR1 SQVTM, CDR2 ANQGSEA. Here the CDR3 DNA reads TGCAGCGTTAGCTCACCCGAGCAGTACTTC. This gives the protein CSVSSPEQYF.

The chain recombines TRBV7-8 with TRBJ2-7; 9 bases match TRBD1. Unmatched junction bases numbered 5, after V lost 5 bases and J lost 3 bases. The CDR3 sequence is 14 residues long. CDR1 is SGHVS and CDR2 is FQNEAQ in the germline V gene. The CDR3: CASSIGQGFYEQYF. The CDR3 DNA sequence: TGTGCCAGCAGCATTGGACAGGGGTTCTACGAGCAGTACTTC.

The V and J genes are TRBV30 and TRBJ2-6, with D perhaps TRBD1 (6 bases). Germline V gene data show CDR1 as GTSNPN and CDR2 as SVGIG (reference sequence). V lost 4 bases, J lost 0 bases, and 16 bases lay in between. CDR3 length equals 17 residues. DNA for the CDR3: TGTGCCTGGACGACCGGGACAACCGCCTCTGGGGCCAACGTCCTGACTTTC. Encoded protein: CAWTTGTTASGANVLTF.

The chain employs TRBV6-1 and TRBJ1-2; D not certain. Germline V lookup: CDR1 MNHNS, CDR2 SASEGT. V shed 7 bases and J shed 4 bases, with 19 bases lying between them. The CDR3 extends over 15 amino acids. CDR3: CASTGERSIFYGYTF. For the CDR3, the DNA is TGTGCCAGCACCGGTGAGAGATCTATCTTCTATGGCTACACCTTC.

In this sample, this clone turned up a few times. The chain uses TRBV19 and TRBJ1-2; D is unresolved. The CDR3 covers 12 residues. Germline V gene data show CDR1 as LNHDA and CDR2 as SQIVND (reference sequence). V was shortened by 7 bases and J by 4 bases, with 10 bases between the two germline ends. CDR3 coding DNA: TGTGCCAGTAAGGAGGGCTCCTATGGCTACACCTTC. This gives the protein CASKEGSYGYTF.

The rearrangement links TRBV6-1 to TRBJ2-3; D perhaps matches TRBD2 (6 bases). Trimming took off 1 base at V and 0 bases at J, with 8 bases between the two ends. Germline CDR1 reads MNHNS; CDR2 reads SASEGT. CDR3 length equals 15 residues. This chain's CDR3 is CASSEGGTSTDTQYF. The CDR3 coding sequence is TGTGCCAGCAGTGAAGGTGGGACTAGCACAGATACGCAGTATTTT.

This rearrangement joins TRBV7-9 to TRBJ2-7, with D tentatively TRBD1 (6 bases). Between the trimmed V and J ends, which lost 4 bases and 3 bases, there was a span of 13 bases. The germline V gene has CDR1 SEHNR and CDR2 FQNEAQ (reference sequence). The CDR3 sequence is 14 residues long. CDR3 sequence reads: CASSSTGNNYEQYF. The DNA for the CDR3 is TGTGCCAGCAGCTCGACAGGAAACAACTACGAGCAGTACTTC.

The CDR3 sequence is CASSLGAGTEAFF. As DNA, the CDR3 is TGTGCCAGCAGCTTGGGGGCTGGGACTGAAGCTTTCTTT. The chain employs TRBV7-9 and TRBJ1-1; D might be TRBD1 (6 bases). V was shortened by 3 bases and J by 5 bases, with 10 bases between the two germline ends. In germline, CDR1 is SEHNR, CDR2 FQNEAQ (reference sequence). The length of the CDR3 is 13 residues.

This clone was counted between two and nine times. The chain's CDR3 is CASSIARLTGPEAFF. The CDR3 coding sequence is TGTGCCAGTAGTATAGCCCGACTTACAGGGCCTGAAGCTTTCTTT. J is TRBJ1-1 and V is TRBV19; TRBD1 might be the D (6 bases). This CDR3 has 15 amino acids. Germline-derived CDR1 and CDR2 are LNHDA and SQIVND (reference sequence). V was pared by 1 base and J by 6 bases, with 15 bases between.

V and J are TRBV4-3 and TRBJ2-5; TRBD2 might be the D (7 bases). CDR1 is LGHNA and CDR2 is YSLEER in the germline V gene. This CDR3 is 18 amino acids long. V lost 0 bases and J lost 0, with 17 bases in between. The CDR3 sequence: CASSQDRWGGPNQETQYF. CDR3 nucleotides: TGCGCCAGCAGCCAAGATAGGTGGGGGGGGCCCAACCAAGAGACCCAGTACTTC.

The rearrangement links TRBV10-2 to TRBJ2-1, with D perhaps TRBD2 (6 bases). CDR1 is WSHSY, CDR2 SAAADI, per germline. Trimming removed 8 bases at V and 0 bases at J, with 17 bases between. CDR3 length equals 16 residues. CDR3 sequence (DNA): TGCGCCAGCCTCCTCAGGACTACCGGCTCCTACAATGAGCAGTTCTTC. Protein sequence: CASLLRTTGSYNEQFF.

This chain links TRBV6-1 with TRBJ1-4, with TRBD1 identical over 9 bases. Unmatched junction bases numbered 14, after V lost 2 bases and J lost 7 bases. The CDR3 contains 18 residues. Germline CDR1 and CDR2: MNHNS and SASEGT. CDR3: CASSEFGRPGQGGEKLFF. The DNA of the CDR3 is TGTGCCAGCAGTGAATTCGGGAGACCGGGACAGGGAGGTGAAAAACTGTTTTTT.

The chain combines TRBV29-1 with TRBJ2-7; 7 positions match TRBD1. This CDR3 has 13 residues. The V gene end was trimmed by 3 bases and the J gene end by 3 bases; junction bases not matched to a gene: 5. Looked up from germline, CDR1 is SQVTM and CDR2 is ANQGSEA. In DNA, the CDR3 is TGCAGCGTTGAGGAGACAGGGCTCTACGAGCAGTACTTC. It specifies CSVEETGLYEQYF.

The rearrangement uses TRBV5-1 and TRBJ2-6; no firm D call. Germline lookup yields CDR1 SGHRS and CDR2 YFSETQ. The V and J ends lost 5 bases and 4 bases respectively, with 13 bases between them. The CDR3 is 15 residues long. The DNA of the CDR3 is TGCGCCAGCAGAGCTGGTCCGCTGGGGGCCAACGTCCTGACTTTC. Translating it yields CASRAGPLGANVLTF.

The chain combines TRBV15 with TRBJ2-5; tentatively, D is TRBD2 (5 bases). Trimming took off 11 bases at V and 0 bases at J, with 16 bases between the two ends. Germline CDR1 is LNHNV and CDR2 is YYDKDF (reference sequence). The CDR3 sequence is 14 residues long. The CDR3 nucleotides read TGTGCCTTCTCAAAGTCCGGGGACCAAGAGACCCAGTACTTC. Encoded protein: CAFSKSGDQETQYF.

This rearrangement joins TRBV5-1 to TRBJ1-1; D is perhaps TRBD1 (6 bases). CDR1 is SGHRS, CDR2 YFSETQ, per germline. V was trimmed by 3 bases and J by 7 bases, leaving 10 bases between them. This CDR3 contains 12 residues. The CDR3 DNA sequence: TGCGCCAGCAGCTCACAGGGCTTTGAAGCTTTCTTT. Protein product: CASSSQGFEAFF.